This entry lists 7 T cell receptor beta chains sequenced from one sample in a study of T cell responses to AZD1222 COVID-19 vaccine (dated by TCRdb to the early 2020s). The library was made by the immunoSEQ multiplex PCR assay. This is the immuneACCESS table as TCRdb keeps it, with only in-frame sequences that have V and J called. A part of the clones is gone; compared with another copy, unresolved V genes explain less than half, and the rest is unexplained. Within this sample are fewer than 150,000 clones, with about 92% of them counted one time only. 14% of the sample belongs to the ten largest clones. Explained via the paper, the time point label denotes: baseline before first vaccination. This specimen was peripheral blood, taken on day 0 of AZD1222 vaccination. These receptors came from an adult in good health.

The chain links TRBV4-1 to TRBJ2-1, with a weak D call TRBD1 (6 bases). The CDR3 covers 14 residues. The germline gives CDR1 MGHRA, CDR2 YSYEKL. Between the trimmed V and J ends, which lost 3 bases and 4 bases, there was a span of 10 bases. The CDR3 nucleotides are TGCGCCAGCAGCCACAACAGGGATTACAATGAGCAGTTCTTC. Translated: CASSHNRDYNEQFF.

The chain links TRBV28 to TRBJ1-1, with a weak D call TRBD1 (5 bases). The CDR3 loop spans 13 amino acids. V lost 5 bases to trimming and J lost 4 bases, with 11 bases between them. Germline V CDR1 and CDR2: MDHEN, SYDVKM. CDR3 DNA: TGTGCCAGCAGTCAGGGTCGGGGCACTGAAGCTTTCTTT. Translation: CASSQGRGTEAFF.

This clone was seen just once. The chain employs TRBV5-6 and TRBJ1-5, with 7 nucleotides matching TRBD1. V was pared by 0 bases and J by 7 bases, with 1 base of the junction left unmatched. In germline, CDR1 is SGHDT, CDR2 YYEEEE. CDR3 length equals 13 residues. The DNA for the CDR3 is TGTGCCAGCAGCTTGGTACAGGGGCAGCCCCAGCATTTT. Translated, it gives CASSLVQGQPQHF.

This rearrangement joins TRBV27 to TRBJ2-1; TRBD2 matches 7 bases. Unmatched junction bases numbered 5, after V lost 3 bases and J lost 0 bases. The CDR3 is made up of 16 amino acids. Germline values: CDR1 MNHEY, CDR2 SMNVEV (reference sequence). CDR3 nucleotide sequence: TGTGCCAGCAGTTTCGTGCGCGGGGGCTCCTACAATGAGCAGTTCTTC. Its protein product is CASSFVRGGSYNEQFF.

The gene calls are TRBV21-1 and TRBJ1-1; TRBD1 was called by the table and not checked on the DNA. TRBV21-1 is designated a pseudogene. The CDR3 is 18 residues long. CDR3 in amino acids: CASSKRPKGQGFNTEAFF. CDR3 nucleotide sequence: TGTGCCAGCAGCAAACGCCCTAAGGGACAGGGATTCAACACTGAAGCTTTCTTT.

This clone has just one count. The rearrangement links TRBV7-9 to TRBJ2-7; D is unclear. V was shortened by 5 bases and J by 0 bases, with 11 bases between the two germline ends. The CDR3 covers 14 residues. Germline V lookup: CDR1 SEHNR, CDR2 FQNEAQ (reference sequence). The CDR3 DNA sequence: TGTGCCAGCAGCCTGGATACGAGCTCCTACGAGCAGTACTTC. This translates into CASSLDTSSYEQYF.

The chain joins TRBV27 to TRBJ2-5, with D tentatively TRBD1 or TRBD2 (5 bases each). CDR1 is MNHEY, CDR2 SMNVEV, per germline (reference sequence). Trimming removed 6 bases from V and 2 bases from J, with 19 bases in between. This CDR3 comprises 16 residues. The CDR3 loop is CASRRGRVREQETQYF. The CDR3 bases are TGTGCCAGCAGGAGGGGACGAGTCCGTGAGCAAGAGACCCAGTACTTC.